This T cell receptor (beta chain) came from a study of blood T cells in healthy people across ages. Study-wide results and limits: Diversity was estimated from one million T cells, and these estimates were considered underestimates. Compared with aged donors, long-lived donors showed fewer expanded clones, suggesting selection.

This CDR3 has 11 residues. The V end was cut by 3 bases, the J end by 4 bases, with 5 bases between. The germline V gene has CDR1 GTSNPN and CDR2 SVGIG (reference sequence). Donors were healthy Caucasian individuals from Russia aged about 6 to 100. Comment on this clonotype: Its cognate antigen is unknown.

A second PCR, run for roughly 7 to 11 cycles, used a sample-barcoded 5' primer plus a J-beta primer mix. Each TCR beta cDNA got a 12-nucleotide random molecular identifier. In TCRdb, the 5' RACE reads were re-called with MiXCR into one record per CDR3 protein. There are 450,000 to 700,000 distinct CDR3 sequences in the sample; 25% to 30% occur only once, and around a sixth lies in the top ten. This chain connects TRBV30 to TRBJ2-3; D perhaps matches TRBD1 (5 bases). This receptor was obtained from a woman aged 70-85 years in good health. What was sequenced was blood. CDR3 in DNA: TGTGCCTGGAGCAGGGCAGATACGCAGTATTTT. It translates to CAWSRADTQYF.